Presented here are 32 T cell receptor beta chains from one specimen sequenced in a study of early T cells in non-severe SARS-CoV-2 infection. A single record per CDR3 protein comes from TCRdb applying MiXCR to the 5' RACE reads. The profile shows roughly 83,000 distinct CDR3 sequences, approximately 12% of them singletons. This material consisted of whole blood, taken at baseline. The receptors were sampled from an adult who was a healthcare worker with PCR-confirmed SARS-CoV-2 infection or an uninfected control (not recorded which).

There are many counts of this clonotype. Here the CDR3 DNA reads TGTGCCAGCAGTGTTTTGGGGGGCGCCAATCAGCCCCAGCATTTT. This encodes CASSVLGGANQPQHF. The V and J genes are TRBV2 and TRBJ1-5, with D possibly TRBD1 on 6 matching bases. CDR3 size: 15 residues. Germline V lookup: CDR1 SNHLY, CDR2 FYNNEI. Trimming pared 4 bases from V and 3 bases from J, leaving 13 bases between.

This clonotype was found a few times. The V call is TRBV7-9, the J call TRBJ2-5, with 7 bases matching TRBD1. The germline V gene has CDR1 SEHNR and CDR2 FQNEAQ (reference sequence). The CDR3 totals 14 residues. V shed 5 bases, J shed 4 bases, and the junction held 7 bases outside the gene matches. In DNA form, the CDR3 reads TGTGCCAGCAGCCCAACGACAGGGATAGAGACCCAGTACTTC. It encodes CASSPTTGIETQYF.

This clonotype was counted a few times. The J gene is TRBJ2-1, the V gene TRBV11-2; D gene uncertain. V shed 4 bases and J shed 10 bases, with 14 bases lying between them. Looked up from germline, CDR1 is SGHAT and CDR2 is FQNNGV. The length of the CDR3 is 13 residues. CDR3: CASSSTGLSEQFF. In DNA form, the CDR3 reads TGTGCCAGCAGCTCGACTGGGCTCTCGGAGCAGTTCTTC.

This clonotype was detected many times. This chain uses TRBV11-2 with TRBJ2-3, with no clear D. CDR3 length equals 16 residues. V shed 5 bases and J shed 2 bases, with 17 bases lying between them. Germline V gives CDR1 SGHAT, CDR2 FQNNGV. CDR3 region: CASSPRGLSYTDTQYF. The CDR3 nucleotides are TGTGCCAGCAGCCCGAGAGGCCTAAGCTACACAGATACGCAGTATTTT.

V gene TRBV7-9 combines with J gene TRBJ1-5, with a tentative D call TRBD1 (6 bases). The V and J ends lost 1 base and 4 bases respectively, with 14 bases between them. Per the germline V gene, CDR1 is SEHNR and CDR2 is FQNEAQ (reference sequence). This CDR3 is 16 amino acids long. CDR3 residues: CASSLVAGVMNQPQHF. In DNA, the CDR3 is TGTGCCAGCAGCTTAGTCGCAGGGGTGATGAATCAGCCCCAGCATTTT.

This clonotype has at least ten counts. The J gene is TRBJ2-2, the V gene TRBV7-9, with TRBD1 identical over 7 bases. The germline CDR1 and CDR2 sequences are SEHNR and FQNEAQ (reference sequence). J was trimmed by 5 bases and V by 5 bases; bases with no gene match: 11. The CDR3 runs to 16 residues. The CDR3 spells CASSLPGQMGTGELFF. The CDR3 DNA reads TGTGCCAGCAGCCTACCGGGACAGATGGGAACCGGGGAGCTGTTTTTT.

This clonotype was found many times. J is TRBJ2-7 and V is TRBV6-1, with D hard to call. Germline-derived CDR1 and CDR2 are MNHNS and SASEGT. With 6 bases removed from V and 5 bases from J, the gap between germline ends came to 17 bases. This CDR3 contains 14 residues. Here the CDR3 DNA reads TGTGCCAGCAGCCCCGACGGGCCCTTCCACGAGCAGTACTTC. It encodes CASSPDGPFHEQYF.

This clonotype occurred many times. The V and J genes are TRBV30 and TRBJ2-1, with D possibly being TRBD2 (6 bases). V gave up 6 bases and J gave up 5 bases, with 14 bases separating them. The CDR3 has 13 residues. Per the germline V gene, CDR1 is GTSNPN and CDR2 is SVGIG (reference sequence). CDR3 amino acids: CACPGSGNNEQFF. The CDR3 DNA sequence: TGTGCCTGCCCAGGTAGCGGCAACAATGAGCAGTTCTTC.

V usage is TRBV5-6 and J usage is TRBJ2-7, with 10 bases aligning to TRBD1. The CDR3 runs to 14 residues. Germline values: CDR1 SGHDT, CDR2 YYEEEE. J was trimmed by 6 bases and V by 3 bases; bases with no gene match: 6. The CDR3 DNA is TGTGCCAGCAGCTCGGACAGGGGGATTGTCGAGCAGTACTTC. It specifies CASSSDRGIVEQYF.

This clonotype was counted at least ten times. The chain uses TRBV28 and TRBJ1-6; D not resolved. Germline CDR1 reads MDHEN; CDR2 reads SYDVKM. The CDR3 sequence is 12 residues long. V was shortened by 7 bases and J by 7 bases, with 8 bases between the two germline ends. CDR3 amino acids: CASTDGNSPLHF. The CDR3 DNA follows: TGTGCCAGCACTGACGGGAATTCACCCCTCCACTTT. Supplemented by reference TRBV28 and TRBJ1-6, the full variable domain reads DVKVTQSSRYLVKRTGEKVFLECVQDMDHENMFWYRQDPGLGLRLIYFSYDVKMKEKGDIPEGYSVSREKKERFSLILESASTNQTSMYLCASTDGNSPLHFGNGTRLTVT.

This clonotype was seen repeatedly, ten times or more. V and J are TRBV7-6 and TRBJ2-2; 8 bases are shared with TRBD2. The germline CDR1 and CDR2 sequences are SGHVS and FNYEAQ. The CDR3 extends over 17 amino acids. V gave up 5 bases and J gave up 4 bases; unmatched junction bases: 12. The DNA for the CDR3 is TGTGCCAGCAGCCCACCGCCGGCGGGAGGCAGCACCGGGGAGCTGTTTTTT. Residues: CASSPPPAGGSTGELFF.

In this sample, this clonotype is medium-sized. V usage is TRBV29-1 and J usage is TRBJ1-6, with TRBD1 identical over 8 bases. The CDR3 is 14 residues long. The ends lost 6 bases at V and 5 bases at J; junction bases unmatched: 6. Germline V gene lookup returns CDR1 SQVTM and CDR2 ANQGSEA. The CDR3 nucleotides read TGCAGCGTGACACAGGGGGGCAATAATTCACCCCTCCACTTT. Translated, it gives CSVTQGGNNSPLHF.

The genes are TRBV18 and TRBJ2-1; 7 nucleotides agree with TRBD2. CDR1 and CDR2 (germline): KGHSH, LQKENI. The CDR3 is made up of 17 amino acids. V gave up 3 bases and J gave up 7 bases; unmatched junction bases: 15. For the CDR3, the DNA is TGTGCCAGCTCACCGAGGGAGAGCGGGAAAGGGAGGAATGAGCAGTTCTTC. Translated: CASSPRESGKGRNEQFF.

The genes are TRBV18 and TRBJ2-7, with 8 bases aligning to TRBD1. The ends lost 4 bases at V and 3 bases at J; junction bases unmatched: 2. The germline V gene has CDR1 KGHSH and CDR2 LQKENI. The CDR3 loop spans 13 amino acids. The CDR3, as DNA: TGTGCCAGCTCACGAGGGACAGGCTACGAGCAGTACTTC. The encoded protein is CASSRGTGYEQYF.

V and J are TRBV18 and TRBJ2-7; 7 bases line up with TRBD1. After removal of 5 bases from V and 6 bases from J, the junction contained 7 bases not matched to a gene. Germline loops: CDR1 KGHSH, CDR2 LQKENI. The CDR3 is made up of 13 amino acids. The CDR3 DNA reads as TGTGCCAGCTCAACCAAAGGGGGCGGCGAGCAGTACTTC. Amino acids: CASSTKGGGEQYF.

In its sample, this clonotype was seen a few times. CDR3 nucleotides: TGTGCCATCCAACCCAGCGGGGGCTACGAGCAGTACTTC. Protein: CAIQPSGGYEQYF. The chain uses TRBV10-3 and TRBJ2-7, with 8 bases that match TRBD2. Germline trimming cut 8 bases from V and 3 bases from J; bases unmatched to any gene: 6. Germline-derived CDR1 and CDR2 are ENHRY and SYGVKD. The CDR3 has 13 residues.

In its sample, this clonotype was seen many times. The chain has TRBV6-6 and TRBJ1-4, with 8 bases identical to TRBD1. The CDR3 spans 15 residues. Per germline, CDR1 MNHNY and CDR2 SVGAGI (reference sequence). V dropped 10 bases and J dropped 4; count of bases not matched to a gene: 11. The CDR3 sequence is CATPHLDRGNEKLFF. DNA for the CDR3: TGTGCCACCCCGCACTTAGACAGGGGTAATGAAAAACTGTTTTTT.

V usage is TRBV29-1 and J usage is TRBJ2-7; D may be TRBD2 (6 bases). In germline, CDR1 is SQVTM, CDR2 ANQGSEA. V lost 6 bases to trimming and J lost 0 bases, with 9 bases between them. The CDR3 runs 12 residues. For the CDR3, the DNA is TGCAGCGTCATCGGGAGCTCCTACGAGCAGTACTTC. Amino acids: CSVIGSSYEQYF.

This clonotype has more than one count but fewer than ten. The chain links TRBV5-4 to TRBJ1-5, with a weak D call TRBD1 (6 bases). Germline V gene sequence: CDR1 SGHNT, CDR2 YYREEE (reference sequence). Trimming pared 0 bases from V and 3 bases from J, leaving 7 bases between. This CDR3 region has 14 residues. The CDR3 here is CASSLAGANQPQHF. CDR3 sequence (DNA): TGTGCCAGCAGCTTGGCGGGGGCCAATCAGCCCCAGCATTTT.

For this clonotype: This may stem from a read error, because a much larger clone lies one nucleotide away. The chain uses TRBV29-1 and TRBJ1-2; D remains ambiguous. In germline, CDR1 is SQVTM, CDR2 ANQGSEA. CDR3 length equals 12 residues. V gave up 3 bases and J gave up 4 bases, with 9 bases separating them. In nucleotides, the CDR3 is TGCAGCGTTGAGGTCAGACCCTATGGCTACACCTTC. It encodes CSVEVRPYGYTF.

This clonotype was found many times. The V and J genes are TRBV6-5 and TRBJ2-3, with 7 bases identical to TRBD2. With 4 bases clipped from V and 6 bases from J, the junction kept 7 bases outside the gene matches. Germline V gene data show CDR1 as MNHEY and CDR2 as SVGAGI. The CDR3 runs 14 residues. In DNA, the CDR3 is TGTGCCAGCAGTTCACTTCGGGGGGAGGATACGCAGTATTTT. It specifies CASSSLRGEDTQYF.

V gene TRBV19 combines with J gene TRBJ2-2, with 9 nucleotides matching TRBD2. CDR1 and CDR2 from the germline V gene are LNHDA and SQIVND (reference sequence). The CDR3 runs to 18 residues. J was trimmed by 4 bases and V by 0 bases; bases with no gene match: 9. DNA of the CDR3: TGTGCCAGTAGTATAGATCTGATAGCGGGGGTAGGCACCGGGGAGCTGTTTTTT. It specifies CASSIDLIAGVGTGELFF. The variable domain in full, completed from reference TRBV19 and TRBJ2-2, reads DGGITQSPKYLFRKEGQNVTLSCEQNLNHDAMYWYRQDPGQGLRLIYYSQIVNDFQKGDIAEGYSVSREKKESFPLTVTSAQKNPTAFYLCASSIDLIAGVGTGELFFGEGSRLTVL.

This clonotype was observed many times. This chain uses TRBV7-6 with TRBJ2-5; 8 nucleotides line up with TRBD2. The CDR3 length is 14 residues. The germline V gene has CDR1 SGHVS and CDR2 FNYEAQ. V trimming: 3 bases; J trimming: 4 bases; junction bases outside the gene matches: 4. The CDR3 reads CASSLSSGIETQYF. For the CDR3, the DNA is TGTGCCAGCAGCTTGAGTAGCGGGATAGAGACCCAGTACTTC.

The chain combines TRBV13 with TRBJ2-7, with TRBD1 matching 8 bases. Germline CDR1 reads PRHDT; CDR2 reads FYEKMQ (reference sequence). The CDR3 loop spans 14 amino acids. The V gene end was trimmed by 0 bases and the J gene end by 7 bases; junction bases not matched to a gene: 5. This CDR3 reads CASSLGRDRWEQYF. CDR3 coding DNA: TGTGCCAGCAGCTTAGGCCGGGACAGGTGGGAGCAGTACTTC.

V is TRBV12-3 or TRBV12-4 and J is TRBJ1-3, with D uncertain. V was pared by 5 bases and J by 4 bases, with 9 bases between. The length of the CDR3 is 13 residues. CDR3 loop: CASSPRIGNTIYF. DNA of the CDR3: TGTGCCAGCAGTCCCCGGATAGGAAACACCATATATTTT.

In its sample, this clonotype was seen many times. This chain uses TRBV20-1 with TRBJ2-2; tentatively, D is TRBD1 or TRBD2 (6 bases each). Per the germline V gene, CDR1 is DFQATT and CDR2 is SNEGSKA (reference sequence). V was pared by 1 base and J by 2 bases, with 8 bases between. The CDR3 covers 14 residues. The CDR3 protein is CSARGGANTGELFF. The CDR3 bases are TGCAGTGCTAGAGGGGGGGCCAACACCGGGGAGCTGTTTTTT.

The sample holds a few counts of this clonotype. The chain is built from TRBV12-3 or TRBV12-4 and TRBJ2-2; no reliable D call. The CDR3 totals 13 residues. Trimming pared 7 bases from V and 1 base from J, leaving 7 bases between. The CDR3 coding sequence is TGTGCCAGCATCATGCTGAACACCGGGGAGCTGTTTTTT. The encoded protein is CASIMLNTGELFF.

This clonotype was counted between two and nine times. This sequence joins TRBV2 and TRBJ2-4, with D possibly called TRBD1 or TRBD2 (5 bases each). There are 17 residues in the CDR3. CDR1 SNHLY and CDR2 FYNNEI come from the germline V gene. V gave up 10 bases and J gave up 0 bases, with 22 bases separating them. CDR3 coding DNA: TGTGCCACAGACGCGCACCGGGACGGCCTAGCCAAAAACATTCAGTACTTC. Translated: CATDAHRDGLAKNIQYF.

This clonotype was observed a few times. Here the CDR3 reads CASSSSGQGLYEQYF. The CDR3 coding sequence is TGTGCCAGCAGCTCCTCCGGGCAGGGTCTTTACGAGCAGTACTTC. V is TRBV5-6 and J is TRBJ2-7, with a weak D call TRBD1 (5 bases). The germline V and J ends were trimmed by 3 bases and 4 bases, with 17 bases remaining between them. The CDR3 is 15 residues long. Germline CDR1 is SGHDT and CDR2 is YYEEEE.

This clonotype was observed at least ten times. The chain couples TRBV5-6 to TRBJ2-2; 9 bases line up with TRBD1. The CDR3 consists of 15 residues. Germline CDR1 SGHDT, CDR2 YYEEEE. The junction had 8 bases not matched to a gene; V was cut back by 3 bases and J by 8 bases. CDR3 sequence reads: CASSSDTGGRGELFF. In DNA form, the CDR3 reads TGTGCCAGCAGCTCTGACACAGGGGGCCGGGGGGAGCTGTTTTTT. Supplemented by reference TRBV5-6 and TRBJ2-2, the full variable domain reads DAGVTQSPTHLIKTRGQQVTLRCSPKSGHDTVSWYQQALGQGPQFIFQYYEEEERQRGNFPDRFSGHQFPNYSSELNVNALLLGDSALYLCASSSDTGGRGELFFGEGSRLTVL.

There are many counts of this clonotype. V usage is TRBV5-1 and J usage is TRBJ2-3, with TRBD2 matching over 8 bases. The germline gives CDR1 SGHRS, CDR2 YFSETQ. With V trimmed by 5 bases and J by 0 bases, 2 bases remained unmatched. The CDR3 is 14 amino acids. The CDR3 nucleotides read TGCGCCAGCAGTATAGCGGGAAGCACAGATACGCAGTATTTT. This translates into CASSIAGSTDTQYF.

This clonotype was picked up a small number of times. The J gene is TRBJ2-2, the V gene TRBV12-3 or TRBV12-4; D is uncertain. Trimming took 6 bases from V and 7 from J, leaving 9 bases between them. This CDR3 is 12 amino acids long. CDR3 DNA sequence: TGTGCCAGCAGCCCGTTCAGCGGGGAGCTGTTTTTT. Its protein product is CASSPFSGELFF.